These T cell receptor beta chains were read from a single sample in a study of pediatric ulcerative colitis. The method was immunoSEQ multiplex PCR; TCRdb's version includes in-frame clones alone and lacks a portion of them. Of around 14,000 clones listed, about 90% are singletons. Sequences were obtained from blood. These receptors were obtained from a boy between 10 and 17 years old with moderate ulcerative colitis. Each CDR3 is given with its conserved first and last residue. A D gene is named only where the DNA matches it firmly. Some rows mark clone size as missing; the rest say once, few, many or name a class of expanded clone.

TRBV5-1	-	TRBJ2-5	-	TGCGCCAGCAGCTTAGCCAGGAGAATTCAAGAGACCCAGTACTTC	CASSLARRIQETQYF
TRBV18	-	TRBJ2-1	-	TGTGCCAGCTCACCCGTTACGGGGGGCTTGTACAATGAGCAGTTCTTC	CASSPVTGGLYNEQFF
TRBV18	-	TRBJ1-5	-	TGTGCCAGCTCACCACGGACGGCCAATCAGCCCCAGCATTTT	CASSPRTANQPQHF
TRBV5-6	-	TRBJ1-1	-	TGTGCCAGCAGCGTTTTTCTACGGAGTGGGGGCATGAACACTGAAGCTTTCTTT	CASSVFLRSGGMNTEAFF
TRBV5-1	-	TRBJ2-2	-	TGCGCCAGCAGCTTGGATTGGGGGCCCACCGGGGAGCTGTTTTTT	CASSLDWGPTGELFF
TRBV9	TRBD1	TRBJ1-3	few	TGTGCCAGCAGCGTCGGGACAGTCTCTGGAAACACCATATATTTT	CASSVGTVSGNTIYF
TRBV5-1	TRBD2	TRBJ2-3	-	TGCGCCAGCAGCTTGGGAGCGGGACTTAGCACAGATACGCAGTATTTT	CASSLGAGLSTDTQYF
TRBV5-6	TRBD1	TRBJ2-3	-	TGTGCCAGCTACGGACAGGGCTCAGATACGCAGTATTTT	CASYGQGSDTQYF
TRBV27	-	TRBJ2-1	-	TGTGCCAGCAGTTTATCAAGGGAATCCTACAATGAGCAGTTCTTC	CASSLSRESYNEQFF
TRBV5-6	-	TRBJ1-1	-	TGTGCCAGCAGCTTTGGTATGGGGGGCTGGGACACTGAAGCTTTCTTT	CASSFGMGGWDTEAFF
TRBV6-1	-	TRBJ1-5	-	TGTGCCAGCAGGCGACAGGTGGAGAGCAATCAGCCCCAGCATTTT	CASRRQVESNQPQHF
TRBV4-3	TRBD1	TRBJ2-6	-	TGCGCCAGCAGCCCTATACAGGGGATCGGGGCCAACGTCCTGACTTTC	CASSPIQGIGANVLTF
TRBV30	-	TRBJ2-1	-	TGTGCCTGGAGTGTCTTGGACTACAACCCATACAATGAGCAGTTCTTC	CAWSVLDYNPYNEQFF
TRBV5-6	-	TRBJ1-2	-	TGTGCCAGCAGCCCGCAGGGACGGCTATATGGCTACACCTTC	CASSPQGRLYGYTF
TRBV23-1	-	TRBJ2-3	-	TGCGCCAGCAGTCAATCAGGTGGGGGCACAGATACGCAGTATTTT	CASSQSGGGTDTQYF
TRBV5-1	TRBD1	TRBJ1-2	-	TGCGCCAGCAGCTTGGAGGGGGGACAGGAGCGCTACACCTTC	CASSLEGGQERYTF
TRBV15	-	TRBJ2-1	-	TGTGCCACCAGCAGAGCTCCTGCCGGGCCCTCCTACAATGAGCAGTTCTTC	CATSRAPAGPSYNEQFF
TRBV10-2	-	TRBJ1-1	-	TGCGCCAGCAGTGATGGCAGGGTGGGGGATAGAACTGAAGCTTTCTTT	CASSDGRVGDRTEAFF
TRBV6-1	TRBD2	TRBJ2-1	-	TGTGCCAGCAGTGATCAGGGACTACCATTCACGGAGCAGTTCTTC	CASSDQGLPFTEQFF
TRBV11-2	-	TRBJ1-3	-	TGTGCCAGCAGCTTAGTTTCCCGAAACTCTGGAAACACCATATATTTT	CASSLVSRNSGNTIYF
TRBV9	-	TRBJ1-3	-	TGTGCCAGCAGCGCAGAAGGTTGGAGAAACACCATATATTTT	CASSAEGWRNTIYF
TRBV21-1	-	TRBJ2-7	once	TGTGCCAGCAGCAATCCCGCGGGGTACGAGCAGTACTTC	CASSNPAGYEQYF
TRBV6-9	-	TRBJ2-7	-	TGTGCCAGGCAGGGTTACGAGCAGTACTTC	CARQGYEQYF
TRBV14	-	TRBJ1-6	few	TGTGCCAGCAGCCAAGATCTCGGGGTCTGGTCACCCCTCCACTTT	CASSQDLGVWSPLHF
TRBV19	-	TRBJ2-6	-	TGTGCCAGTAGTATACTCGGGGGTGCAGCTGGGGCCAACGTCCTGACTTTC	CASSILGGAAGANVLTF
TRBV9	-	TRBJ2-1	-	TGTGCCAGCAGCGTAGTAGGGACGAGCTCCTACAATGAGCAGTTCTTC	CASSVVGTSSYNEQFF
TRBV5-4	TRBD1	TRBJ2-2	-	TGTGCCAGCAGCCGACAGGGAAAGGACACCGGGGAGCTGTTTTTT	CASSRQGKDTGELFF
TRBV25-1	TRBD1	TRBJ1-4	-	TGTGCCAGCAGTGACCCCGGGACAGGGGGTGAAAAACTGTTTTTT	CASSDPGTGGEKLFF
TRBV27	-	TRBJ1-6	-	TGTGCCAGCAGGAGCTCCTATAATTCACCCCTCCACTTT	CASRSSYNSPLHF
TRBV7-2	-	TRBJ2-7	-	TGTGCCAGCAAACCAACTGCAGGGAATAGGTACGAGCAGTACTTC	CASKPTAGNRYEQYF
TRBV11-1	TRBD1	TRBJ1-1	-	TGTGCCAGCAGCCGAGGGACAGGGGGTTTTCTCACTGAAGCTTTCTTT	CASSRGTGGFLTEAFF
TRBV28	-	TRBJ1-2	-	TGTGCCAGCAGTAGATTGGGGGCAGAAAACTATGGCTACACCTTC	CASSRLGAENYGYTF
TRBV19	-	TRBJ1-4	-	TGTGCCAGTAGGGATGGGGGGCTAGTTGAAAAACTGTTTTTT	CASRDGGLVEKLFF
TRBV29-1	-	TRBJ2-7	-	TGCAGCGTTGAACCAGCGGGCCTCTACGAGCAGTACTTC	CSVEPAGLYEQYF
TRBV6-1	-	TRBJ2-3	-	TGTGCCAGCCTACTGGGGGACCCCATCTCTCCGCAGTATTTT	CASLLGDPISPQYF
TRBV6-4	TRBD2	TRBJ2-5	-	TGTGCCAGCAGTGCAATAGCGGGGACGGGGGAGACCCAGTACTTC	CASSAIAGTGETQYF
TRBV5-4	TRBD1	TRBJ1-2	-	TGTGCCAGCAGACCGGGGACAGGGGATGGCTACACCTTC	CASRPGTGDGYTF
TRBV28	-	TRBJ1-2	few	TGTGCCAGCAGTTCCTCCGGGGGTAATGGCTACACCTTC	CASSSSGGNGYTF
TRBV7-8	-	TRBJ1-5	-	TGTGCCAGCAGCCAACAGGGAGTCGACAATCAGCCCCAGCATTTT	CASSQQGVDNQPQHF
TRBV4-1	-	TRBJ2-7	-	TGCGCCAGCAGCCAATTAACTGCCGGGACTGGGATCCACTACACCTACGAGCAGTACTTC	CASSQLTAGTGIHYTYEQYF